This T cell receptor beta chain was captured by sequencing in a study of identical twins. Through template switching, a universal primer site was introduced, and the cDNA contained unique molecular identifiers. Via MiXCR, TCRdb re-called the 5' RACE reads, giving one row per CDR3 protein. Of 1,800,000 or so distinct CDR3 sequences listed, 25% to 35% are singletons. Healthy Caucasians made up all donors. This CDR3 contains 15 residues. CDR1 is KGHDR, CDR2 SFDVKD, per germline. The ends were cut back, 2 bases at V and 7 bases at J, with 17 bases in the middle. This rearrangement joins TRBV24-1 to TRBJ2-7, with D perhaps matching TRBD2 (6 bases). The sequencing input was cord blood. The sequence was obtained from a newborn girl in good health. In DNA form, the CDR3 reads TGTGCCACCAGTGATTGGAAGACTAGGAACAATGAGCAGTACTTC. Its protein is CATSDWKTRNNEQYF.